This TCR beta chain appears in the sequencing data of a study of prognosis after radiotherapy for stage I lung cancer (dated by TCRdb to about 2021). Looking at the study overall: Approximately 20 stage I NSCLC patients were enrolled in Nanjing, China, between 2018 and January 2019. Newly diagnosed primary stage I lung tumors were present in 13 to 15 patients, and oligometastatic NSCLC after surgical resection of the primary tumor was present in roughly 5 patients. All patients were considered medically inoperable, owing to comorbidities in more than 10 and refusal of surgery in about 7. The cohort was made up of about a dozen men and a handful of women, with a median age of approximately 74 years and an age range of roughly 50 to 95 years. Tumor histology was squamous cell carcinoma in more than five patients and adenocarcinoma in about a dozen. Using image-guided IMRT or VMAT, SBRT was delivered in 3 to 5 fractions at a biologically effective dose of at least 100 Gy. Concurrent therapy was not administered to any patient alongside SBRT. After SBRT, distant metastases developed in about 20% of the 19 patients at a median of 7 months, while the remaining 15 patients had no significant progression. Peripheral blood TCR beta repertoires were profiled in stage I NSCLC patients before and after stereotactic body radiotherapy, and the repertoires were related to distant failure. For each of the approximately 19 patients, one blood sample was taken before SBRT and one after, so the study sequenced approximately 38 samples in total. What the study reported, not specific to this receptor: A decrease in unique TCR clone counts was observed after SBRT (median roughly 10,000 before versus several thousand after; Wilcoxon paired P=0.011). No adjustment for multiple comparisons was applied to any of the reported P values. Limitations of the study included a small cohort and short follow-up, and the study findings need independent validation. Post-SBRT Shannon entropy and its change from baseline were lower in patients who developed distant metastases; baseline Shannon entropy was not associated with metastases. No determination of tumor specificity was made for expanded TCR clones. Differences by metastasis status were reportedly seen in TRBV and TRBJ usage frequencies, involving two V genes at baseline and, after SBRT, nine V genes and two J genes.

The sample holds many counts of this clonotype. This receptor's antigen is unknown. Base-call qualities are not available, and no considerably larger clone is one nucleotide away. No patient had a history of other malignancies or prior chemotherapy or radiotherapy, and all had node-negative disease on CT and PET/CT. About 6.4 milliliters of peripheral venous blood were drawn into EDTA tubes at each of two time points. PBMCs were isolated by Ficoll-Paque Plus density-gradient centrifugation. Samples were stored at -80°C immediately after collection until analysis. Two rounds of multiplex PCR on genomic DNA were used to amplify the TCR beta CDR3 region. In the first PCR round, primers specific to each TRBV and TRBJ gene were used, and the primer sequences were filed in Chinese patent CN105087789A. Universal primers were used in the second round of PCR. The Roche High Pure PCR Template Preparation Kit was used to extract genomic DNA from the frozen PBMCs. An Illumina HiSeq 3000 was used to sequence the libraries paired-end with 151 bp reads. For the original study's pipeline: CutAdapt was used to remove raw reads lacking the multiplex PCR primer sequences. PEAR was used to merge high-quality paired reads into contigs. TRB V, D and J gene segments were assigned to each contig with MiXCR by alignment to reference sequences. CDR3 sequences were clustered by base quality and sequence similarity to remove sequencing errors. Diversity was measured as Shannon entropy normalized by the natural log of productive TCR sequence number. Clonality was defined as one minus Shannon entropy divided by the natural log of the number of unique clonotypes. Progression-free survival cut-offs for repertoire metrics were chosen using the Youden index of ROC curves, with analyses run in R 3.5.3. TCRdb redid the processing of the public reads, applying fastp at Q25 and MiXCR, and retained in-frame beta chains. When rows share a CDR3 protein, they turn into one entry using the most common DNA and genes. TCRdb's processing, not the authors' own work, is the source of the V and J calls. This sample has fewer than 35,000 distinct CDR3 sequences in its table, and 40% to 60% of those were observed once. The ten largest clones represent approximately 16% of the sample.

The sequence derives from a donor over 45 with non-small cell lung cancer. The sample consisted of PBMCs, taken before or after stereotactic body radiation therapy (not recorded which).

The CDR3 region reads CAIAPGTLRRSYEQYF. Read as DNA, the sequence is TGTGCCATCGCTCCCGGGACACTGAGACGGTCCTACGAGCAGTACTTC. This chain is built from TRBV10-3 and TRBJ2-7, with TRBD1 tentatively as D gene (6 bases match). As encoded in the germline V gene, CDR1 is ENHRY while CDR2 is SYGVKD. Reading from cysteine to phenylalanine, the CDR3 counts 16 amino acids. Left in the record is the CDR3 DNA by itself, 48 bases read in frame from the first base. The junction shows trimming of 8 bases on V and 1 base on J, plus 21 bases between the germline ends.